This passage covers 8 T cell receptor beta chains from one sample sequenced in a study of human T cells and chemical hapten exposure. TCRdb called the RACE reads again in MiXCR, with one record for every CDR3 protein. The sample lists about 290,000 distinct CDR3 sequences; over 7.5% were seen once. Noted time point: pre-sensitization, week 0. Described treatment: therapeutic diphenylcyclopropenone sensitization with weekly scalp DPC. The sequencing here drew on whole blood, taken in connection with sensitization to the hapten diphenylcyclopropenone (DPC). The receptors originated from a man aged 18 to 29 with alopecia areata. Some clones in this sample may be carry-over from other donors' samples.

This clonotype was counted between two and nine times. The chain recombines TRBV20-1 with TRBJ2-7; either TRBD1 or TRBD2 may supply D (6 bases each). The germline V gene encodes CDR1 DFQATT and CDR2 SNEGSKA (reference sequence). CDR3 length: 14 residues. Trimming removed 2 bases at V and 2 bases at J, with 13 bases between. The CDR3 loop reads CSARWGAGAYEQYF. The DNA of the CDR3 is TGCAGTGCTAGATGGGGGGCAGGGGCCTACGAGCAGTACTTC.

The chain has TRBV7-2 and TRBJ2-7; 11 bases fit TRBD1. The trim removed 5 bases at V and 3 bases at J, leaving 6 bases unmatched. Germline V lookup: CDR1 SGHTA, CDR2 FQGNSA. The CDR3 has 15 residues. The CDR3 spells CASSISGTGGYEQYV. The DNA for the CDR3 is TGTGCCAGCAGCATCTCCGGGACAGGGGGCTACGAGCAGTACGTC.

This clonotype was counted a few times. The chain combines TRBV18 with TRBJ2-2; D call uncertain. Germline V CDR1 and CDR2: KGHSH, LQKENI. Trimming shortened V by 2 bases and J by 0 bases, and 7 bases separated the two germline ends. The CDR3 consists of 15 residues. Here the CDR3 reads CASSPKLTNTGELFF. In DNA form, the CDR3 reads TGTGCCAGCTCACCAAAACTCACGAACACCGGGGAGCTGTTTTTT.

In its sample, this clonotype was seen many times. The CDR3 is CASSFPGSTEAFF. The CDR3 region has the DNA TGTGCCAGCAGCTTCCCAGGGAGTACTGAAGCTTTCTTT. The chain couples TRBV11-1 to TRBJ1-1; the D gene is possibly TRBD1 (5 bases). Trimming shortened V by 3 bases and J by 5 bases, and 10 bases separated the two germline ends. CDR3 length equals 13 residues. The germline CDR1 and CDR2 sequences are SGHAT and FQDESV (reference sequence).

This chain joins TRBV27 and TRBJ1-5; 7 nucleotides agree with TRBD1. Trimming cost V 5 bases and J 5 bases; bases outside gene matches: 9. Germline loops: CDR1 MNHEY, CDR2 SMNVEV (reference sequence). The CDR3 runs to 15 residues. The CDR3 protein is CASSPYRDSYQPQHF. CDR3 bases: TGTGCCAGCAGTCCTTACCGGGACAGCTATCAGCCCCAGCATTTT.

V gene TRBV12-3 or TRBV12-4 combines with J gene TRBJ2-2; perhaps TRBD1 as D (5 bases). CDR3 length equals 16 residues. Trimming took off 3 bases at V and 1 base at J, with 12 bases between the two ends. Here the CDR3 DNA reads TGTGCCAGCAGTTTTGACAGAAATGTGAACACCGGGGAGCTGTTTTTT. Translation gives CASSFDRNVNTGELFF.

This clonotype was recorded at least ten times. The chain combines TRBV5-1 with TRBJ1-5; D unresolved. With 4 bases removed from V and 4 bases from J, the gap between germline ends came to 9 bases. This CDR3 has 13 amino acids. CDR1 SGHRS and CDR2 YFSETQ come from the germline V gene. CDR3 DNA: TGCGCCAGCAGCCCGACGGGGAATCAGCCCCAGCATTTT. Its translation is CASSPTGNQPQHF.

The table lists this clonotype with a few counts. CDR3 amino acids: CASSYRGESLYEQYV. In nucleotides, the CDR3 is TGTGCCAGCAGTTACAGAGGGGAGAGCCTCTACGAGCAGTACGTC. The chain combines TRBV6-2 or TRBV6-3 with TRBJ2-7; D assignment may be TRBD1 or TRBD2 (5 bases each). V was shortened by 2 bases and J by 3 bases, with 14 bases between the two germline ends. Germline-derived CDR1 and CDR2 are MNHEY and SVGEGT. The CDR3 runs to 15 residues.